This entry lists 16 T cell receptor beta chains sequenced from one sample in a study of shared clonotypes between healthy human individuals. CD45RO-negative, CCR7-selected cells formed the naive CD8 fraction, which excluded terminally differentiated effector memory CD45RA+ cells. Measured with immunoSEQ multiplex PCR; TCRdb has only the in-frame clones, and not every one. The sample has 450,000 to 700,000 clones; 95% are singletons. Sequenced sample: naive CD8+ T cells sorted from blood. These receptors were collected from a woman in her 30s in good health.

Comments on this clone: This CDR3 fails to terminate in the conserved phenylalanine or tryptophan, so it likely reflects a read error. This chain connects TRBV5-8 to TRBJ2-7; D gene ambiguous. Trimming cost V 2 bases and J 6 bases, with 12 bases left between them. Germline CDR1 is SGHTS and CDR2 is YDEGEE. The CDR3 is 13 amino acids. The chain's CDR3 is CASSLRVTLEQYL. The CDR3, as DNA: TGTGCCAGCAGCTTAAGGGTAACCCTCGAGCAGTACCTC.

This chain joins TRBV29-1 and TRBJ2-1; the D is unclear. Trimming removed 5 bases at V and 0 bases at J, with 14 bases between. Germline-derived CDR1 and CDR2 are SQVTM and ANQGSEA. This CDR3 region has 15 residues. CDR3 residues: CSVLRAESSYNEQFF. For the CDR3, the DNA is TGCAGCGTTCTAAGGGCTGAGAGCTCCTACAATGAGCAGTTCTTC.

V is TRBV6-5 and J is TRBJ2-1; possible D gene TRBD2, 6 bases. The CDR3 contains 15 residues. The germline V gene has CDR1 MNHEY and CDR2 SVGAGI. The V end lost 6 bases, the J end lost 5 bases, and 17 bases lay between the germline ends. CDR3 in amino acids: CASRGYGSRNNEQFF. In DNA, the CDR3 is TGTGCCAGCAGAGGGTACGGGAGCCGGAACAATGAGCAGTTCTTC.

This clone is a singleton in its sample. The chain carries TRBV5-4 and TRBJ2-4, with D tentatively TRBD2 (6 bases). Per germline, CDR1 SGHNT and CDR2 YYREEE (reference sequence). V was clipped by 4 bases and J by 6 bases, with 14 bases between them. The CDR3 is made up of 14 amino acids. The CDR3 loop reads CASSLVPGANIQYF. The DNA for the CDR3 is TGTGCCAGCAGCCTGGTCCCGGGAGCAAACATTCAGTACTTC. The whole variable domain, filled in from reference TRBV5-4 and TRBJ2-4, reads ETGVTQSPTHLIKTRGQQVTLRCSSQSGHNTVSWYQQALGQGPQFIFQYYREEENGRGNFPPRFSGLQFPNYSSELNVNALELDDSALYLCASSLVPGANIQYFGAGTRLSVL.

The J gene is TRBJ2-7, the V gene TRBV7-2, with D perhaps TRBD2 (6 bases). Germline V gene data show CDR1 as SGHTA and CDR2 as FQGNSA. The V and J ends lost 4 bases and 6 bases respectively, with 22 bases between them. This CDR3 is 16 amino acids long. CDR3 in DNA: TGTGCCAGCAGCTCCCCGTCCGCTAGCGAGACTCTCGAGCAGTACTTC. As protein: CASSSPSASETLEQYF.

This chain uses TRBV6-5 with TRBJ2-3; 10 nucleotides align to TRBD2. V shed 0 bases and J 3 bases; nucleotides not matched to a gene: 0. The germline V gene has CDR1 MNHEY and CDR2 SVGAGI. The CDR3 runs to 15 residues. CDR3 nucleotides: TGTGCCAGCAGTTACTCTAGCGGGAGGACAGATACGCAGTATTTT. Protein: CASSYSSGRTDTQYF.

The table lists this clone with a count of one. The V call is TRBV7-8, the J call TRBJ1-5, with TRBD1 matching over 8 bases. J gave up 7 bases and V 0 bases, and 8 bases lay outside the gene matches. CDR1 is SGHVS, CDR2 FQNEAQ, per germline. The CDR3 spans 16 residues. CDR3 bases: TGTGCCAGCAGCTTAGCGGTCGGGACAGGCTGGCAGCCCCAGCATTTT. Translated, it gives CASSLAVGTGWQPQHF.

The chain couples TRBV30 to TRBJ1-5, with TRBD1 as a possible D gene (5 bases). CDR1 and CDR2 from the germline V gene are GTSNPN and SVGIG (reference sequence). Trimming stripped 2 bases from V and 2 bases from J, with 13 bases between. The CDR3 loop spans 15 amino acids. CDR3 protein: CAWSQGGSGNQPQHF. The DNA for the CDR3 is TGTGCCTGGAGTCAGGGAGGTAGCGGCAATCAGCCCCAGCATTTT.

CDR3 coding DNA: TGTGCCAGCAGGGATCTTCCGGCTTTTAGGTTCGGTAATGAGCAGTTCTTC. It translates to CASRDLPAFRFGNEQFF. This chain joins TRBV2 and TRBJ2-1; no definite D call. The germline V and J ends were trimmed by 6 bases and 7 bases, with 25 bases remaining between them. Germline loops: CDR1 SNHLY, CDR2 FYNNEI. CDR3 length: 17 residues.

This clone was observed once. The chain combines TRBV5-4 with TRBJ2-1; D is uncertain. The V end was cut by 4 bases, the J end by 15 bases, with 17 bases between. Germline CDR1 reads SGHNT; CDR2 reads YYREEE (reference sequence). The CDR3 is 12 amino acids. CDR3 sequence reads: CASSAEDPTPFF. In DNA form, the CDR3 reads TGTGCCAGCAGCGCCGAGGACCCGACTCCGTTCTTC.

The chain uses TRBV7-9 and TRBJ2-3; D might be TRBD2 (7 bases). The ends were cut back, 8 bases at V and 1 base at J, with 13 bases in the middle. Germline values: CDR1 SEHNR, CDR2 FQNEAQ (reference sequence). CDR3 size: 14 residues. This CDR3 reads CASEPGGRTDTQYF. The CDR3 coding sequence is TGTGCCAGCGAGCCGGGGGGCCGCACAGATACGCAGTATTTT.

This chain connects TRBV27 to TRBJ1-3; D not certain. CDR3 size: 16 residues. The germline V and J ends were trimmed by 5 bases and 0 bases, with 14 bases remaining between them. Germline CDR1 is MNHEY and CDR2 is SMNVEV (reference sequence). DNA for the CDR3: TGTGCCAGCAGTGGACTGTCCCAGCTCTCTGGAAACACCATATATTTT. This translates into CASSGLSQLSGNTIYF.

This rearrangement joins TRBV9 to TRBJ2-7, with 7 nucleotides matching TRBD2. The junction had 5 bases not matched to a gene; V was cut back by 4 bases and J by 1 base. Germline V gives CDR1 SGDLS, CDR2 YYNGEE. This CDR3 region has 14 residues. CDR3 residues: CASSSAGKSYEQYF. As DNA, the CDR3 is TGTGCCAGCAGCTCAGCGGGAAAATCCTACGAGCAGTACTTC.

This clone appeared once. J is TRBJ2-7 and V is TRBV19, with 12 nucleotides matching TRBD2. In germline, CDR1 is LNHDA, CDR2 SQIVND (reference sequence). Germline trimming cut 5 bases from V and 0 bases from J; bases unmatched to any gene: 8. The CDR3 is made up of 17 amino acids. The CDR3 protein is CASSSRTSGIHSYEQYF. CDR3 DNA sequence: TGTGCCAGTAGTTCAAGGACTAGCGGGATCCACTCCTACGAGCAGTACTTC.

V usage is TRBV7-9 and J usage is TRBJ2-1; TRBD2 matches at 8 bases. This CDR3 has 14 residues. J gave up 8 bases and V 8 bases, and 11 bases lay outside the gene matches. Germline CDR1 reads SEHNR; CDR2 reads FQNEAQ (reference sequence). The CDR3, as DNA: TGTGCCAGCTTTCGGGAGGGGATCGGCGATGAGCAGTTCTTC. Translated: CASFREGIGDEQFF.

The chain joins TRBV9 to TRBJ1-2; tentatively, D is TRBD1 (6 bases). The V end was cut by 4 bases, the J end by 6 bases, with 10 bases between. CDR1 and CDR2 (germline): SGDLS, YYNGEE. The length of the CDR3 is 12 residues. The CDR3 sequence is CASSRGDDGYTF. DNA for the CDR3: TGTGCCAGCAGCAGGGGGGACGATGGCTACACCTTC.